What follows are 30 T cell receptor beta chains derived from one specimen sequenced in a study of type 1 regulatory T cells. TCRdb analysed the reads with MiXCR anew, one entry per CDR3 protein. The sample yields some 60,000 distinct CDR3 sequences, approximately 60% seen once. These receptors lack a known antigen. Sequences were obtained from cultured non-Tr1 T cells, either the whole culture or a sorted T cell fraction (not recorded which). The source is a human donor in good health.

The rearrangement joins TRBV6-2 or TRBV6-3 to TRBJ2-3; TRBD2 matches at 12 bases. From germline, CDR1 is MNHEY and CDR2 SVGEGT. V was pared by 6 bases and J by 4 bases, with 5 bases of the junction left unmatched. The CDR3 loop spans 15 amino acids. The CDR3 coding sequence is TGTGCCAGCAGCCGACTAGCGGGAGCCCCAGATACGCAGTATTTT. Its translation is CASSRLAGAPDTQYF.

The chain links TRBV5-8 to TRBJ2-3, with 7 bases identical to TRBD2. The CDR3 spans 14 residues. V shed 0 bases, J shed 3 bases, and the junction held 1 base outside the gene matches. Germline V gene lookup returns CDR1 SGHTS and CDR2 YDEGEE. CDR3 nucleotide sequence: TGTGCCAGCAGCTTGGCACTAGCGACAGATACGCAGTATTTT. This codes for CASSLALATDTQYF. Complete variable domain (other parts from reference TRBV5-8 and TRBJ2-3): EAGVTQSPTHLIKTRGQQATLRCSPISGHTSVYWYQQALGLGLQFLLWYDEGEERNRGNFPPRFSGRQFPNYSSELNVNALELEDSALYLCASSLALATDTQYFGPGTRLTVL.

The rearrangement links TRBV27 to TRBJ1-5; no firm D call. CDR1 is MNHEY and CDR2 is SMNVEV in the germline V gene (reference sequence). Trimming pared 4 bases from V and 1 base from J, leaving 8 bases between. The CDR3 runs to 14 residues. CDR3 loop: CASSSLGSNQPQHF. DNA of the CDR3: TGTGCCAGCAGTTCGCTCGGGAGCAATCAGCCCCAGCATTTT.

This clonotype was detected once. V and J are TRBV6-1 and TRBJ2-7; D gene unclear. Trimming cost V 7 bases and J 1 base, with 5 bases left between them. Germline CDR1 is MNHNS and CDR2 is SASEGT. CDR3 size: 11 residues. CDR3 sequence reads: CASTESYEQYF. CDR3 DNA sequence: TGTGCCAGCACTGAGTCCTACGAGCAGTACTTC.

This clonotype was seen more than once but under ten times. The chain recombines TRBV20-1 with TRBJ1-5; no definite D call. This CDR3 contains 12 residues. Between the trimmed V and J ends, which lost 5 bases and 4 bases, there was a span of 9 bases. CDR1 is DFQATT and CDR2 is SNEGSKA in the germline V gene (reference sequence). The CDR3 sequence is CSARRQNQPQHF. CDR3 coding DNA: TGCAGTGCTCGACGGCAGAATCAGCCCCAGCATTTT.

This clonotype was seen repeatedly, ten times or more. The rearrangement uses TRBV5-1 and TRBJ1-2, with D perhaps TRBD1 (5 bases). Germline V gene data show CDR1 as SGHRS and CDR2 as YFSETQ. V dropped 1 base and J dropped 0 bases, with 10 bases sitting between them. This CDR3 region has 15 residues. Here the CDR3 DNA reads TGCGCCAGCAGCTTGTCGGCAGGGCCTAACTATGGCTACACCTTC. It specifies CASSLSAGPNYGYTF.

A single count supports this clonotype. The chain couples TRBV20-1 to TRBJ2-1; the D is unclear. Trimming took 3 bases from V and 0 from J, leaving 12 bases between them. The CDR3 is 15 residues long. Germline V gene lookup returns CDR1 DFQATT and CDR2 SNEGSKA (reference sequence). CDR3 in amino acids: CSASMARSSYNEQFF. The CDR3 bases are TGCAGTGCTAGTATGGCCAGGAGCTCCTACAATGAGCAGTTCTTC.

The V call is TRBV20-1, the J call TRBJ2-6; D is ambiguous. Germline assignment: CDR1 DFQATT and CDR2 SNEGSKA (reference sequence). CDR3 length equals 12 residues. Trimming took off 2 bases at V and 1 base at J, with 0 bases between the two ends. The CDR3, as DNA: TGCAGTGCTAGATCTGGGGCCAACGTCCTGACTTTC. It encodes CSARSGANVLTF.

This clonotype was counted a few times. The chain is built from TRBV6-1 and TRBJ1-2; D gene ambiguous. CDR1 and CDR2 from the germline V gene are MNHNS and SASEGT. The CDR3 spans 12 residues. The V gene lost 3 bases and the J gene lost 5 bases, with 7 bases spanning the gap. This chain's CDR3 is CASSEGSYGYTF. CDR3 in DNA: TGTGCCAGCAGTGAGGGTAGTTATGGCTACACCTTC.

The CDR3 is CATSRRPGTSGSSGNIQYF. In nucleotides, the CDR3 is TGTGCCACCAGCAGACGCCCGGGGACTAGCGGCTCCAGTGGGAACATTCAGTACTTC. The chain recombines TRBV15 with TRBJ2-4; 11 bases are a match to TRBD2. Germline V lookup: CDR1 LNHNV, CDR2 YYDKDF (reference sequence). The CDR3 runs 19 residues. Germline trimming cut 2 bases from V and 7 bases from J; bases unmatched to any gene: 16.

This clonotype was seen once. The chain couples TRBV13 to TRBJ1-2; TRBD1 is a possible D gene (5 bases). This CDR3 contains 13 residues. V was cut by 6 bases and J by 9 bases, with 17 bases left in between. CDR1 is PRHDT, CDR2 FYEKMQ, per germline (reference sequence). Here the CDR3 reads CASSFDRDVRYTF. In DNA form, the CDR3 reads TGTGCCAGCAGTTTCGACCGGGACGTCCGCTACACCTTC.

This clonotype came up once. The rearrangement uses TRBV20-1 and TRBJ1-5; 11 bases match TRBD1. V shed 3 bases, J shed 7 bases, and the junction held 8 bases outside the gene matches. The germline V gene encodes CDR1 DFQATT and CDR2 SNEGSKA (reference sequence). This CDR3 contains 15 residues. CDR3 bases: TGCAGTGCTAGTCAGGACAGGGGGCCTCGGCAGCCCCAGCATTTT. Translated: CSASQDRGPRQPQHF.

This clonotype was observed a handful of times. The DNA of the CDR3 is TGTGCCAGCAGTTTTGGGGAGGGGGGAACAGATACGCAGTATTTT. Translated: CASSFGEGGTDTQYF. The chain employs TRBV12-3 or TRBV12-4 and TRBJ2-3, with D tentatively TRBD2 (7 bases). The CDR3 runs to 15 residues. With 3 bases removed from V and 3 bases from J, the gap between germline ends came to 13 bases.

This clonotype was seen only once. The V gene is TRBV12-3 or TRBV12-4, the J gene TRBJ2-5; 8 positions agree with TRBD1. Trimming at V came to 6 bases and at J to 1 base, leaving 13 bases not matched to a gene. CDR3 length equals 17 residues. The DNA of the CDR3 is TGTGCCAGCAGACACGTTTCCCAGGGGGCAGGCCAAGAGACCCAGTACTTC. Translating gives CASRHVSQGAGQETQYF.

The CDR3 protein is CATSDTAASGQETQYF. In nucleotides, the CDR3 is TGTGCCACCAGTGACACGGCAGCTAGCGGACAAGAGACCCAGTACTTC. The rearrangement uses TRBV24-1 and TRBJ2-5, with 7 bases identical to TRBD2. The length of the CDR3 is 16 residues. Germline loops: CDR1 KGHDR, CDR2 SFDVKD. After removal of 4 bases from V and 2 bases from J, the junction contained 9 bases not matched to a gene.

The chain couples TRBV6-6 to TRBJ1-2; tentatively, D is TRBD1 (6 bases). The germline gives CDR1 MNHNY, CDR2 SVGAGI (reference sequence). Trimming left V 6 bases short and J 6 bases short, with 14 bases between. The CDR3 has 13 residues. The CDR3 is CASRQRDTDGYTF. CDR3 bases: TGTGCCAGCAGGCAACGGGACACCGATGGCTACACCTTC.

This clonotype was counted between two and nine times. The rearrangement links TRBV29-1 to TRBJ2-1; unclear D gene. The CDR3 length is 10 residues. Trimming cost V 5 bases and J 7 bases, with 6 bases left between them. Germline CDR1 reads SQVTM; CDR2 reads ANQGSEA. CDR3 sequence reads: CSVFENEQFF. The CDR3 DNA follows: TGCAGCGTTTTTGAAAATGAGCAGTTCTTC.

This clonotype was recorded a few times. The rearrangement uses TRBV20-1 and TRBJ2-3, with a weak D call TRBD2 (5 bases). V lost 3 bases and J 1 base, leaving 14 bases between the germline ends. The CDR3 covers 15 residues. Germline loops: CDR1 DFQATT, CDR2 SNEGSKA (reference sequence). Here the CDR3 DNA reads TGCAGTGCTAGCGAGCGGAGCAGTGGCACAGATACGCAGTATTTT. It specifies CSASERSSGTDTQYF.

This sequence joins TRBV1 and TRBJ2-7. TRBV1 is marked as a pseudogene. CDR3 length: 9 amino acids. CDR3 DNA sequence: TGCACCAGCAGATACGAGCAGTACTTC. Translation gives CTSRYEQYF.

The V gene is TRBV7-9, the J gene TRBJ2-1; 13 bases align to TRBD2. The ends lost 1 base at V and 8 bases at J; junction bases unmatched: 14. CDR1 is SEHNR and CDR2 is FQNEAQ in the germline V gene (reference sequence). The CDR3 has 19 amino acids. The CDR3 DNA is TGTGCCAGCAGCTTAGAAGCTAGAATTAGAACTAGCGGGAGGGATGAGCAGTTCTTC. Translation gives CASSLEARIRTSGRDEQFF.

The CDR3 protein is CAISESSGGETQYF. DNA for the CDR3: TGTGCCATCAGTGAGTCATCCGGGGGAGAGACCCAGTACTTC. V usage is TRBV10-3 and J usage is TRBJ2-5; TRBD2 is a possible D gene (6 bases). Trimming cost V 0 bases and J 4 bases, with 9 bases left between them. Germline CDR1 ENHRY, CDR2 SYGVKD. This CDR3 is 14 amino acids long.

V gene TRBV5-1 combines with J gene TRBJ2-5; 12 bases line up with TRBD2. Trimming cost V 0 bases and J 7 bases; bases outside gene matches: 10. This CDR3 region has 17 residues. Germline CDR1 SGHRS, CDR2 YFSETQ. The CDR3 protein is CASSLGTSGTLRGTQYF. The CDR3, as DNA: TGCGCCAGCAGCTTGGGGACTAGCGGGACGTTAAGAGGGACCCAGTACTTC.

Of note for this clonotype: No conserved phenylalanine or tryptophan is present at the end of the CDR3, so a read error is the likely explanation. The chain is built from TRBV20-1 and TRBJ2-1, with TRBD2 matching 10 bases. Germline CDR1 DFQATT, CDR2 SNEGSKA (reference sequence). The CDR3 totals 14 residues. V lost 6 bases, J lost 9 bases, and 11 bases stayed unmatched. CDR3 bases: TGCAGTGCCCTGCTAGCGGGAGAAGGCAGTGAGCAGTTCCTC. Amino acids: CSALLAGEGSEQFL.

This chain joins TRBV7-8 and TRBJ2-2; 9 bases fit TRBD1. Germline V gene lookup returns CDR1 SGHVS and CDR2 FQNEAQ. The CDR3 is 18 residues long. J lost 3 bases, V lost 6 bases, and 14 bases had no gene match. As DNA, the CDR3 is TGTGCCAGCAGTACATACGGGGCGGGACAGGGAGACACCGGGGAGCTGTTTTTT. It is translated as CASSTYGAGQGDTGELFF.

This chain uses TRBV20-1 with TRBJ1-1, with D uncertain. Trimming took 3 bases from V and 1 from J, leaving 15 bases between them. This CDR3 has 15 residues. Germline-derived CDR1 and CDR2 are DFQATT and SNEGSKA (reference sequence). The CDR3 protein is CSASFGQQENTEAFF. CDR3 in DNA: TGCAGTGCTAGCTTCGGCCAGCAGGAGAACACTGAAGCTTTCTTT.

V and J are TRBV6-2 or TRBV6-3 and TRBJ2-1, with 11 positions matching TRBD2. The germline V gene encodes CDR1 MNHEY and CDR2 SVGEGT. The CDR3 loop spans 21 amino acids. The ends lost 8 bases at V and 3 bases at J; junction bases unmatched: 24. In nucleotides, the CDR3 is TGTGCCAGCTCACCATACACCGGGACTAGCGGACTAGGAAGGGACTACAATGAGCAGTTCTTC. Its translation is CASSPYTGTSGLGRDYNEQFF.

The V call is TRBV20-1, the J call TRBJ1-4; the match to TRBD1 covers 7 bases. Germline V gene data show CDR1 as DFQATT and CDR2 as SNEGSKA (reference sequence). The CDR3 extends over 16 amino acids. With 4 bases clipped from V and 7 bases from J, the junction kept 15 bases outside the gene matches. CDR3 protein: CSATGARGIEGEKLFF. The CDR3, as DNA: TGCAGTGCTACAGGTGCCAGGGGGATTGAGGGTGAAAAACTGTTTTTT.

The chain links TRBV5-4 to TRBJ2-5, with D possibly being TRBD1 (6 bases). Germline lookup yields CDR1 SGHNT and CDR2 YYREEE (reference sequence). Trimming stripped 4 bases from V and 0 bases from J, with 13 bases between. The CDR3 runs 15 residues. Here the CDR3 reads CASSTPTGNQETQYF. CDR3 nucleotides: TGTGCCAGCAGCACTCCGACAGGAAACCAAGAGACCCAGTACTTC.

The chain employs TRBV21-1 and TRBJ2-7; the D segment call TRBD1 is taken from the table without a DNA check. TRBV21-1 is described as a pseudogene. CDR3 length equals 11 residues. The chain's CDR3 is CDEDTIYEQYF. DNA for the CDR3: TGTGATGAGGACACGATCTACGAGCAGTACTTC.

The CDR3 DNA reads as TGTGCCAGCAACCCAGGACGGGCCGCCTACGAGCAGTACTTC. It yields the protein CASNPGRAAYEQYF. The chain employs TRBV6-2 or TRBV6-3 and TRBJ2-7; D not certain. The CDR3 runs to 14 residues. Germline lookup yields CDR1 MNHEY and CDR2 SVGEGT. The V end lost 7 bases, the J end lost 2 bases, and 15 bases lay between the germline ends.